These T cell receptor beta chains were read from a single sample in a study of response to subunit inactivated influenza vaccine. Using its own MiXCR run on the RT-PCR reads, TCRdb lists one record per CDR3 protein. The sample consists of 650,000 to 700,000 distinct CDR3 sequences, around a sixth of them appearing once. The sample consisted of PBMCs from blood, taken 11 to 12 days after vaccination. All receptors come from a man aged 45 to 65 who received an inactivated influenza vaccine. Both conserved end residues are part of each CDR3. A D gene is named only where the DNA matches it firmly. Part of the rows lack a size; the others show once, few, many or a class for expanded clones.

j_call | d_call | clone_size | v_call | cdr3_nt | cdr3_aa
TRBJ2-5 | TRBD1 | NA | TRBV28 | TGTGCCAGCAGTTTATGGGGGACAGGGGGCGAGGGAGAGACCCAGTACTTC | CASSLWGTGGEGETQYF
TRBJ2-1 | NA | few | TRBV6-2/TRBV6-3 | TGTGCCAGCAGGCCCACAGGCTACAATGAGCAGTTCTTC | CASRPTGYNEQFF
TRBJ2-7 | NA | many | TRBV20-1 | TGCAGTGCTAGAGATCCGAACGAAGGAGTCCCCTACGAGCAGTACTTC | CSARDPNEGVPYEQYF
TRBJ2-1 | NA | few | TRBV12-3/TRBV12-4 | TGTGCCAGCAGTTTGAGGGGTACCTACAATGAGCAGTTCTTC | CASSLRGTYNEQFF
TRBJ2-7 | NA | NA | TRBV9 | TGTGCCAGCAGCGTAGACGGAGGCCGCTACGAGCAGTACTTC | CASSVDGGRYEQYF
TRBJ2-3 | TRBD2 | few | TRBV6-2/TRBV6-3 | TGTGCCAGCAGTTACTTAGCGTTAGCGGGGCTCACAGATACGCAGTATTTT | CASSYLALAGLTDTQYF
TRBJ2-7 | TRBD2 | few | TRBV6-2/TRBV6-3 | TGTGCCAGCAGTTACCGGACAGCGGGAGGCCCCTACGAGCAGTACTTC | CASSYRTAGGPYEQYF
TRBJ2-7 | NA | NA | TRBV20-1 | TGCAGTGCTACGGGACTCGTCGCCTACGAGCAGTACTTC | CSATGLVAYEQYF
TRBJ2-3 | NA | NA | TRBV7-2 | TGTGCCAGCAGCTTAGCGCGCCCTGGGATAGGTACGCAGTATTTT | CASSLARPGIGTQYF
TRBJ2-5 | NA | many | TRBV9 | TGTGCCAGCAGCGTCGGGACCCTCGGCGAGACCCAGTACTTC | CASSVGTLGETQYF
TRBJ1-5 | NA | few | TRBV20-1 | TGCAGTGCTAGCCTACGGGTTAGCAATCAGCCCCAGCATTTT | CSASLRVSNQPQHF
TRBJ2-7 | TRBD1 | NA | TRBV7-9 | TGTGCCAGCAGCTTAGTTTGGGACAGGGGTTACGAGCAGTACTTC | CASSLVWDRGYEQYF
TRBJ1-2 | NA | few | TRBV24-1 | TGTGCCACCAGTGAAACCTATTTTAACTATGGCTACACCTTC | CATSETYFNYGYTF
TRBJ2-7 | TRBD1 | NA | TRBV30 | TGTGCCTGGAGTGTTGGGACAGGGCGATTGGGGTACGAGCAGTACTTC | CAWSVGTGRLGYEQYF
TRBJ1-2 | NA | NA | TRBV19 | TGTGCCAGTAGTAAATCAGGAGATGGGTTCTATGGCTACACCTTC | CASSKSGDGFYGYTF
TRBJ2-3 | TRBD2 | few | TRBV27 | TGTGCCAGCAGTTTATTTGGTACTAGCGGGAGTCAGGATACGCAGTATTTT | CASSLFGTSGSQDTQYF
TRBJ2-5 | NA | many | TRBV28 | TGTGCCAGCAATGCAAACGCCCACCAAGAGACCCAGTACTTC | CASNANAHQETQYF
TRBJ2-1 | NA | NA | TRBV24-1 | TGTGCCACCGCCCGGGAGTGGGGCGATGAGCAGTTCTTC | CATAREWGDEQFF
TRBJ2-5 | NA | few | TRBV12-3/TRBV12-4 | TGTGCCAGCAGTCCACCACTTCCCGAGGGAAGGGAGTCAGAGACCCAGTACTTC | CASSPPLPEGRESETQYF
TRBJ2-7 | NA | NA | TRBV9 | TGTGCCAGCAGCGTAGCGTATGGGGCTGCCTACGAGCAGTACTTC | CASSVAYGAAYEQYF
TRBJ2-3 | NA | few | TRBV7-9 | TGTGCCAGCAGCTTAGGGTCGGGGGTTGAGACAGATACGCAGTATTTT | CASSLGSGVETDTQYF
TRBJ1-2 | NA | few | TRBV11-2 | TGTGCCAGCAGCTCCTCAAGGAGAGGGGCCGCCGGCTATGGCTACACCTTC | CASSSSRRGAAGYGYTF
TRBJ1-2 | NA | NA | TRBV24-1 | TGTGCCACCAGTGATTTCTCGGAAGACTATGGCTACACCTTC | CATSDFSEDYGYTF
TRBJ2-3 | NA | NA | TRBV7-2 | TGTGCCAGCAGCTTAGAATTCAGGGGGGGGGCAGATACGCAGTATTTT | CASSLEFRGGADTQYF
TRBJ2-4 | TRBD1 | NA | TRBV28 | TGTGCCAGCAGTTCCCGGGACAGGGGGCCTAGAAACATTCAGTACTTC | CASSSRDRGPRNIQYF
TRBJ2-3 | TRBD2 | few | TRBV24-1 | TGTGCCACCAGTGATCTAGCGGGGGATCGGGATACGCAGTATTTT | CATSDLAGDRDTQYF
TRBJ1-4 | NA | NA | TRBV20-1 | TGCAGTGCCATAAAAGGCACTAATGAAAAACTGTTTTTT | CSAIKGTNEKLFF
TRBJ2-1 | NA | NA | TRBV4-3 | TGCGCCAGCAGCCAAGATTGGAGGGGAAATGAGCAGTTCTTC | CASSQDWRGNEQFF
TRBJ1-2 | NA | NA | TRBV12-3/TRBV12-4 | TGTGCCAGCAGTTTGCGTGCTACAGCCGTCTATGGCTACACCTTC | CASSLRATAVYGYTF
TRBJ1-1 | TRBD1 | NA | TRBV7-9 | TGTGCCAGCAGCTTAGCAACCGGGACAGGGATACACACTGAAGCTTTCTTT | CASSLATGTGIHTEAFF
TRBJ1-4 | TRBD1 | few | TRBV7-2 | TGTGCCAGCAGCATTACGACAGGGCGTGAAAAACTGTTTTTT | CASSITTGREKLFF
TRBJ2-1 | NA | NA | TRBV12-3/TRBV12-4 | TGTGCCAGCAGCCCTCTGGAACGGGACTCAAGCTCCTACAATGAGCAGTTCTTC | CASSPLERDSSSYNEQFF
TRBJ2-5 | NA | NA | TRBV7-2 | TGTGCCAGCAGAAGGGCTATAGGTGAAGAGACCCAGTACTTC | CASRRAIGEETQYF
TRBJ2-4 | TRBD1 | NA | TRBV5-6 | TGTGCCAGCAGCTTTCGGACAGGGGACATTCAGTACTTC | CASSFRTGDIQYF
TRBJ2-7 | TRBD2 | few | TRBV7-9 | TGTGCCAGCAGCTCAAGGCGCGCGGGAGACTACGAGCAGTACTTC | CASSSRRAGDYEQYF
TRBJ1-1 | TRBD1 | NA | TRBV20-1 | TGCAGTGCTACGACAGGGGGCGCGGAGAACACTGAAGCTTTCTTT | CSATTGGAENTEAFF
TRBJ2-1 | TRBD1 | NA | TRBV6-2/TRBV6-3 | TGTGCCAGCAGTCTGACAGGGGGCTGGGATGAGCAGTTCTTC | CASSLTGGWDEQFF
TRBJ2-7 | NA | few | TRBV2 | TGTGCCAGCTCTAAGACCCAACAAACCTACGAGCAGTACTTC | CASSKTQQTYEQYF
TRBJ2-5 | TRBD2 | NA | TRBV11-1 | TGTGCCAGCAGCCCAGGGACTAGCGGGGCCCCGGGCGAAGAGACCCAGTACTTC | CASSPGTSGAPGEETQYF
TRBJ2-1 | TRBD2 | few | TRBV6-5 | TGTGCCAGCAGTTCTCGGACCTATGGCGGGAGTAATGAGCAGTTCTTC | CASSSRTYGGSNEQFF
TRBJ2-1 | TRBD2 | few | TRBV7-9 | TGTGCCAGCAGGAAGGGACTAGCGGGCTACAATGAGCAGTTCTTC | CASRKGLAGYNEQFF
TRBJ2-2 | TRBD1 | few | TRBV11-2 | TGTGCCAGCAGCCCCTACAGGGGGCAGGCCGGGGAGCTGTTTTTT | CASSPYRGQAGELFF
TRBJ2-1 | NA | few | TRBV7-2 | TGTGCCAGCAGCTCTAGGGGGGTCTACAATGAGCAGTTCTTC | CASSSRGVYNEQFF
TRBJ2-7 | TRBD1 | NA | TRBV27 | TGTGCCAGCAGTTTATTAGGACAGGGAATCTACGAGCAGTACTTC | CASSLLGQGIYEQYF
TRBJ2-5 | NA | NA | TRBV6-1 | TGTGCCAGCAGTGAAGTATGGGAAGAGACCCAGTACTTC | CASSEVWEETQYF
TRBJ2-5 | TRBD2 | NA | TRBV7-2 | TGTGCCACCACCGGGCTAGCGGGATTCGGGTTACAAGAGACCCAGTACTTC | CATTGLAGFGLQETQYF
TRBJ1-1 | NA | few | TRBV20-1 | TGCAGTGCTAGATCCGGGACCGATAACACTGAAGCTTTCTTT | CSARSGTDNTEAFF
TRBJ2-3 | NA | few | TRBV29-1 | TGCAGCGTGCTCCGGACAGATACGCAGTATTTT | CSVLRTDTQYF
TRBJ1-2 | NA | NA | TRBV20-1 | TGCAGTGCCCCGACCGGGTATCCCGTTGACACCTTC | CSAPTGYPVDTF
TRBJ2-7 | TRBD1 | NA | TRBV4-2 | TGTGCCAGCAGCCATTTCCGGGACAGACCCTACGAGCAGTACTTC | CASSHFRDRPYEQYF
TRBJ2-1 | NA | NA | TRBV3-1 | TGTGCCAGCAGCCAAAAACGCACTAGCTACAATGAGCAGTTCTTC | CASSQKRTSYNEQFF
TRBJ2-1 | NA | NA | TRBV12-3/TRBV12-4 | TGTGCCAGCAGGAGACAGACCTACAATGAGCAGTTCTTC | CASRRQTYNEQFF
TRBJ2-1 | TRBD2 | NA | TRBV28 | TGTGCCGCCCGGACTAGCGAGAATGAGCAGTTCTTC | CAARTSENEQFF
TRBJ2-1 | TRBD1 | many | TRBV24-1 | TGTGCCACCAGTGAACCCGGACAGGCTTCCTACAATGAGCAGTTCTTC | CATSEPGQASYNEQFF
TRBJ2-7 | NA | NA | TRBV6-2/TRBV6-3 | TGTGCCAGCAGTTATCCGCCGAGACAAAACTCCTACGAGCAGTACTTC | CASSYPPRQNSYEQYF
TRBJ1-5 | NA | few | TRBV15 | TGTGCCACCAGCAGGTGGGTCAGCAATCAGCCCCAGCATTTT | CATSRWVSNQPQHF
TRBJ1-1 | NA | NA | TRBV7-7 | TGTGCTAGCAGCACCGACCCGAACACTGAAGCTTTCTTT | CASSTDPNTEAFF